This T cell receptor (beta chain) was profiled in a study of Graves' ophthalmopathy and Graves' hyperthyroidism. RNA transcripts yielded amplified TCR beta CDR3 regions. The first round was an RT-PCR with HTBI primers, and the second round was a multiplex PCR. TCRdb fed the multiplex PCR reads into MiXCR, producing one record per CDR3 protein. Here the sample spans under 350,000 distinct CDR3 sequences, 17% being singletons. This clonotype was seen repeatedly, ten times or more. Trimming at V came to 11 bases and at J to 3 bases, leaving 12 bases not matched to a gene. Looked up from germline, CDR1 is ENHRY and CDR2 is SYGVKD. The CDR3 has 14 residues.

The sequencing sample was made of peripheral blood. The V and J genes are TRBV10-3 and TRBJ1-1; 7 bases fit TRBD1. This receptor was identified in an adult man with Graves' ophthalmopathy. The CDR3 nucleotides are TGTGCCTCCCTCTCAGGGGGTCGGGACACTGAAGCTTTCTTT. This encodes CASLSGGRDTEAFF.